Listed below are T cell receptor beta chains from one sample, sequenced in a study of T cell responses to AZD1222 COVID-19 vaccine. The assay was immunoSEQ multiplex PCR, and TCRdb's table has in-frame clones only and misses some. The table records roughly 120,000 clones, about 89% of them present only once. The specimen was peripheral blood, collected on day 0 of AZD1222 vaccination. The source is an adult in good health. Each CDR3 is given with its conserved first and last residue. The D gene is left open where the match is weak. Clone size, where shown, is once, few, many, or a class for clones that have expanded.

TRBV18	.	TRBJ2-5	.	TGTGCCAGCTCACAGGGTAGCGGAACCCAAGAGACCCAGTACTTC	CASSQGSGTQETQYF
TRBV14	.	TRBJ2-5	.	TGTGCCAGCAGCCAAGAAGAGGTGCGTCAGTACCAAGAGACCCAGTACTTC	CASSQEEVRQYQETQYF
TRBV6-5	.	TRBJ1-5	once	TGTGCCAGCTCGGGAGGAAGGAAGCAGCCCCAGCATTTT	CASSGGRKQPQHF
TRBV3-1/TRBV3-2	TRBD1	TRBJ1-6	.	TGTGCCAGCAGCCCATCGGTAGGACAGGTACTTAATTCACCCCTCCACTTT	CASSPSVGQVLNSPLHF
TRBV3-1/TRBV3-2	TRBD1	TRBJ1-1	.	TGTGCCAGCAGCCAGAAGGGGGACAGGGGTTTCGCTGAAGCTTTCTTT	CASSQKGDRGFAEAFF
TRBV10-3	.	TRBJ2-7	.	TGTGCCATCAAAAGCGACGGGGACCTCTCCTACGAGCAGTACTTC	CAIKSDGDLSYEQYF
TRBV9	TRBD1	TRBJ1-2	.	TGTGCCAGCAGCGTGACAGGGGCAAAGAACTATGGCTACACCTTC	CASSVTGAKNYGYTF
TRBV6-5	.	TRBJ1-1	.	TGTGCCAGCAGTTACGGGGAAGATACCACTGAAGCTTTCTTT	CASSYGEDTTEAFF
TRBV28	.	TRBJ2-5	.	TGTGCCAGCAGCCGAATTAGTCCCCCTCGGAGTGGAAAGGGAGAGACCCAGTACTTC	CASSRISPPRSGKGETQYF
TRBV6-6	.	TRBJ1-5	medium-sized	TGTGCCAGCAGTTACAACAGCGAAAGGGATCAGCCCCAGCATTTT	CASSYNSERDQPQHF
TRBV18	.	TRBJ1-5	.	TGTGCCAGCTCACCAGGGGCGGAAGTGGGAACGCCCCAGCATTTT	CASSPGAEVGTPQHF
TRBV6-4	.	TRBJ1-1	.	TGTGCCAGCAGTGCCACGAGGGAGGGAAAAGCTTTCTTT	CASSATREGKAFF
TRBV9	.	TRBJ1-6	.	TGTGCCAGCAGCGTAGAGCCAGAGTATAATTCACCCCTCCACTTT	CASSVEPEYNSPLHF
TRBV5-6	.	TRBJ1-5	.	TGTGCCAGCAGTCGACAGCGTAATCAGCCCCAGCATTTT	CASSRQRNQPQHF
TRBV28	.	TRBJ2-7	.	TGTGCCAGCAGCACCCTCACCTACGAGCAGTACTTC	CASSTLTYEQYF
TRBV19	.	TRBJ2-2	.	TGTGCCAGTAGTATGGTTCCCGGGGAGCTGTTTTTT	CASSMVPGELFF
TRBV28	.	TRBJ2-3	.	TGTGCCAGCGCAGGGAGCACAGATACGCAGTATTTT	CASAGSTDTQYF
TRBV28	TRBD1	TRBJ1-1	.	TGTGCCAGCAGTTTATTTCACCTCCGGGACAGGGGTAGAGACACTGAAGCTTTCTTT	CASSLFHLRDRGRDTEAFF
TRBV4-1	TRBD1	TRBJ1-4	.	TGCGCCAGCAGCCAGGGGACAGGGGATGAAAAACTGTTTTTT	CASSQGTGDEKLFF
TRBV11-3	.	TRBJ1-1	few	TGTGCCAGCAGCCCATCGGGCACCAACACTGAAGCTTTCTTT	CASSPSGTNTEAFF
TRBV28	.	TRBJ2-4	.	TGTGCCAGCAGTCCCTACACCTCAGCCAAAAACATTCAGTACTTC	CASSPYTSAKNIQYF
TRBV27	TRBD1	TRBJ2-1	.	TGTGCCAGCAGACGGACAGGGGCGTCCAATGAGCAGTTCTTC	CASRRTGASNEQFF
TRBV5-1	.	TRBJ1-5	few	TGCGCCAGCAGCTTGGATAGCAATCAGCCCCAGCATTTT	CASSLDSNQPQHF
TRBV5-4	.	TRBJ1-1	.	TGTGCCAGCAGCCCCCCGGGCGCGGGGACGAACACTGAAGCTTTCTTT	CASSPPGAGTNTEAFF
TRBV28	TRBD1	TRBJ1-2	.	TGTGCCAGCCTACCGGGACAGGGGTTTGGCTACACCTTC	CASLPGQGFGYTF
TRBV20-1	.	TRBJ1-5	.	TGCAGTGCCAGTCCGGGGTATAGCAATCAGCCCCAGCATTTT	CSASPGYSNQPQHF
TRBV11-1	.	TRBJ1-2	once	TGTGCCAGCAGCTTACAGGGATACGGCTACACCTTC	CASSLQGYGYTF
TRBV19	.	TRBJ2-5	.	TGTGCCAGTAAGGTTCACGGTCAAGAGACCCAGTACTTC	CASKVHGQETQYF